This is a list of T cell receptor beta chains from one sample in a study of shared clonotypes between healthy human individuals. Assay: immunoSEQ multiplex PCR; the TCRdb copy retains only in-frame clones and omits some. Here the sample spans roughly 2.5 million clones, approximately 92% being singletons. Material: naive CD4+ T cells sorted from blood. The source of these receptors is a man younger than 35 in good health. Both conserved end residues are part of each CDR3. D genes are given only for firm matches. For some rows the clone size is stated as once, few or many, or as a class when expanded; others skip it.

d_call: NA; v_call: TRBV2; j_call: TRBJ2-2; clone_size: once; cdr3_nt: TGTGCCAGCACCCAGAACAGGAACACCGGGGAGCTGTTTTTT; cdr3_aa: CASTQNRNTGELFF
d_call: NA; v_call: TRBV23-1; j_call: TRBJ2-7; clone_size: NA; cdr3_nt: TGCGCCAGCAGAGCAGGGGACCGTGGGTTCTACGAGCAGTACTTC; cdr3_aa: CASRAGDRGFYEQYF
d_call: NA; v_call: TRBV7-9; j_call: TRBJ1-1; clone_size: few; cdr3_nt: TGTGCCAGCAGCCTGCGGACGGAGTACACTGAAGCTTTCTTT; cdr3_aa: CASSLRTEYTEAFF
d_call: TRBD1; v_call: TRBV19; j_call: TRBJ2-2; clone_size: NA; cdr3_nt: TGTGCCAGTAAAAAAAGGACAGGGTCGGATCCCGGGGAGCTGTTTTTT; cdr3_aa: CASKKRTGSDPGELFF
d_call: NA; v_call: TRBV9; j_call: TRBJ1-2; clone_size: NA; cdr3_nt: TGTGCCAGCAGCGTAGACCCTAACTATGGCTACACCTTC; cdr3_aa: CASSVDPNYGYTF
d_call: TRBD2; v_call: TRBV11-2; j_call: TRBJ2-2; clone_size: NA; cdr3_nt: TGTGCCAGCAGCTCACTAGCGGGAGGACGCACCGGGGAGCTGTTTTTT; cdr3_aa: CASSSLAGGRTGELFF
d_call: TRBD1; v_call: TRBV9; j_call: TRBJ1-2; clone_size: NA; cdr3_nt: TGTGCCAGCAGCCCTAACGGACAGGCCTATGGCTACACCTTC; cdr3_aa: CASSPNGQAYGYTF
d_call: TRBD1; v_call: TRBV6-5; j_call: TRBJ1-1; clone_size: NA; cdr3_nt: TGTGCCAGCTTTAAACAGGGGCTCCTCCCTGAAGCTTTCTTT; cdr3_aa: CASFKQGLLPEAFF
d_call: NA; v_call: TRBV7-9; j_call: TRBJ1-1; clone_size: NA; cdr3_nt: TGTGCCAGCAGCTTAGTGGGCCCTGCGGGGACTGAAGCTTTCTTT; cdr3_aa: CASSLVGPAGTEAFF
d_call: NA; v_call: TRBV10-3; j_call: TRBJ1-2; clone_size: NA; cdr3_nt: TGTGCCACCGACCGGGACACCCCTAACTATGGCTACACCTTC; cdr3_aa: CATDRDTPNYGYTF
d_call: TRBD1; v_call: TRBV6-5; j_call: TRBJ2-7; clone_size: NA; cdr3_nt: TGTGCCAGCAAGAAAACAGGGGGTGAGCAGTACTTC; cdr3_aa: CASKKTGGEQYF
d_call: NA; v_call: TRBV28; j_call: TRBJ1-6; clone_size: NA; cdr3_nt: TGTGCCAGCAGTTTATGGGGGGGTAGGTCACCCCTCCACTTT; cdr3_aa: CASSLWGGRSPLHF
d_call: NA; v_call: TRBV7-6; j_call: TRBJ1-2; clone_size: NA; cdr3_nt: TGTGCCAGCAGCGATACAGGGCCCATGGGTGGCTACACCTTC; cdr3_aa: CASSDTGPMGGYTF
d_call: TRBD2; v_call: TRBV7-9; j_call: TRBJ2-3; clone_size: NA; cdr3_nt: TGTGCCAGCAGCTACGGAATTGGCGGGGGGGGCACAGATACGCAGTATTTT; cdr3_aa: CASSYGIGGGGTDTQYF
d_call: NA; v_call: TRBV5-1; j_call: TRBJ2-7; clone_size: NA; cdr3_nt: TGCGCCAGCAGCTTGAAATCAGACCCCTACGAGCAGTACTTC; cdr3_aa: CASSLKSDPYEQYF
d_call: NA; v_call: TRBV6-4; j_call: TRBJ1-5; clone_size: NA; cdr3_nt: TGTGCCAGCAGTGACTATAAACCGAATAATCAGCCCCAGCATTTT; cdr3_aa: CASSDYKPNNQPQHF
d_call: NA; v_call: TRBV2; j_call: TRBJ2-7; clone_size: NA; cdr3_nt: TGTGCCAGCAGCCCTGGACAGATCGTCTCCTACGAGCAGTACTTC; cdr3_aa: CASSPGQIVSYEQYF
d_call: NA; v_call: TRBV27; j_call: TRBJ2-5; clone_size: NA; cdr3_nt: TGTGCCAGCAGTTCTCTCGGGGGGCCCCCTTACTTC; cdr3_aa: CASSSLGGPPYF
d_call: NA; v_call: TRBV5-8; j_call: TRBJ2-7; clone_size: once; cdr3_nt: TGTGCCAGCAGCTTGGCAGGCGCATCCTACGAGCAGTACTTC; cdr3_aa: CASSLAGASYEQYF
d_call: NA; v_call: TRBV6-6; j_call: TRBJ1-2; clone_size: NA; cdr3_nt: TGTGCCAGCAGTTATGGACAGTTCTCGAACTATGGCTACACCTTC; cdr3_aa: CASSYGQFSNYGYTF
d_call: NA; v_call: TRBV19; j_call: TRBJ1-5; clone_size: NA; cdr3_nt: TGTGCCAGTAGCGGCCAGAGTGATCAGCCCCAGCATTTT; cdr3_aa: CASSGQSDQPQHF
d_call: NA; v_call: TRBV5-4; j_call: TRBJ2-3; clone_size: NA; cdr3_nt: TGTGCCAGCAGCGCTATACGGGACACAGAGAGCACAGATACGCAGTATTTT; cdr3_aa: CASSAIRDTESTDTQYF
d_call: NA; v_call: TRBV29-1; j_call: TRBJ1-5; clone_size: NA; cdr3_nt: TGCAGCGTTTCACGGGACAGCAATCAGCCCCAGCATTTT; cdr3_aa: CSVSRDSNQPQHF
d_call: TRBD1; v_call: TRBV10-3; j_call: TRBJ1-5; clone_size: NA; cdr3_nt: TGTGCCATCAGTGAGTCGGGGACAGGGACTTTCAATCAGCCCCAGCATTTT; cdr3_aa: CAISESGTGTFNQPQHF
d_call: TRBD1; v_call: TRBV7-3; j_call: TRBJ1-1; clone_size: NA; cdr3_nt: TGTGCCAGCAGACGAGCCCGGGACAGGGGATGCACTGAAGCTTTCTTT; cdr3_aa: CASRRARDRGCTEAFF
d_call: TRBD1; v_call: TRBV30; j_call: TRBJ1-3; clone_size: once; cdr3_nt: TGTGCCTGGAGCGCACCAGGGGGCGGAGGAAACACCATATATTTT; cdr3_aa: CAWSAPGGGGNTIYF
d_call: NA; v_call: TRBV5-1; j_call: TRBJ2-3; clone_size: once; cdr3_nt: TGCGCCAGCACAACGGCAGGTGGGGATACGCAGTATTTT; cdr3_aa: CASTTAGGDTQYF
d_call: NA; v_call: TRBV9; j_call: TRBJ2-1; clone_size: NA; cdr3_nt: TGTGCCAGCAGCGTAGAAGCCAGCGGCGGCTCCTACAATGAGCAGTTCTTC; cdr3_aa: CASSVEASGGSYNEQFF
d_call: TRBD1; v_call: TRBV30; j_call: TRBJ2-7; clone_size: NA; cdr3_nt: TGTGCCTGGGCGACAGGGGGCTCCTCCTACGAGCAGTACTTC; cdr3_aa: CAWATGGSSYEQYF